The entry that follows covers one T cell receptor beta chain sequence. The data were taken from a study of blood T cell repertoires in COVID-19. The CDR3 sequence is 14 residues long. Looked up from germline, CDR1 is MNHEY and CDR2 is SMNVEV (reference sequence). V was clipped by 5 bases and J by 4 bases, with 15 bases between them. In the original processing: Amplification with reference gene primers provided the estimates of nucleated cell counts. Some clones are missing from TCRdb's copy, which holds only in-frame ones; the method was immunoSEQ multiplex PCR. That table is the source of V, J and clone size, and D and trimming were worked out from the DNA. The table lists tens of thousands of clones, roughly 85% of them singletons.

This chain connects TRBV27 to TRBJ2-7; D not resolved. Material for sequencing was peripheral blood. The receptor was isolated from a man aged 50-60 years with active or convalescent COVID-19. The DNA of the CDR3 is TGTGCCAGCAGTCAAGAGAATAGTCGGTACGAGCAGTACTTC. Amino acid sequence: CASSQENSRYEQYF.